This T cell receptor beta chain was obtained from a study of cytomegalovirus exposure and HLA in healthy donors. Overall study findings and caveats: Later findings reportedly placed an Asian-associated ancestry cluster below the approximately 650-donor mean for N-insertions.

13 Jbeta primers and 60 Vbeta primers were used for the PCR. Data came from immunoSEQ multiplex PCR; TCRdb stores just in-frame clones and leaves some out. The sample records under 200,000 clones, around 77% being singletons. The CDR3 runs to 14 residues. Per germline, CDR1 MNHEY and CDR2 SMNVEV (reference sequence). The ends were cut back, 2 bases at V and 4 bases at J, with 12 bases in the middle. Comment on this clone: Its antigen remains unidentified. The same CDR3 is also encoded by other DNA sequences in this sample.

This rearrangement joins TRBV27 to TRBJ2-7; a weak D match, TRBD2 (7 bases). The sequenced sample consisted of PBMCs. The receptor comes from a young man in good health and CMV-seropositive. This CDR3 reads CASSLGGAGYEQYF. The CDR3 nucleotides read TGTGCCAGCAGTTTAGGGGGGGCCGGATACGAGCAGTACTTC.